A single sample gave rise to the 2 T cell receptor beta chains below, sequenced in a study of CD8 T cells in ankylosing spondylitis. Points from the study as a whole: What seemed typical of ankylosing spondylitis blood was a TCR beta motif built from about 8 highly homologous variants.

TCRdb ran MiXCR on the 5' RACE reads and lists one entry per CDR3 protein. Here the sample spans over 400,000 distinct CDR3 sequences, 26% being singletons. Which antigens these TCRs recognize remains unknown. Input material: blood, either unsorted or a sorted T cell fraction (not recorded which). The receptors were sampled from a male donor with ankylosing spondylitis.

V usage is TRBV20-1 and J usage is TRBJ1-5; D unresolved. CDR1 DFQATT and CDR2 SNEGSKA come from the germline V gene (reference sequence). V lost 3 bases, J lost 3 bases, and 9 bases lay in between. The CDR3 has 13 amino acids. CDR3 sequence reads: CSARALDNQPQHF. Here the CDR3 DNA reads TGCAGTGCTAGGGCCCTGGACAATCAGCCCCAGCATTTT.

V is TRBV20-1 and J is TRBJ2-5, with 8 positions matching TRBD2. CDR3 length: 16 residues. Germline loops: CDR1 DFQATT, CDR2 SNEGSKA (reference sequence). After removal of 0 bases from V and 2 bases from J, the junction contained 8 bases not matched to a gene. CDR3 protein: CSARDSLAGLQETQYF. CDR3 nucleotides: TGCAGTGCTAGAGATAGCCTAGCGGGCCTTCAAGAGACCCAGTACTTC.